This T cell receptor (beta chain) appears in the sequencing data of a study of blood T cells in healthy people across ages. For the second PCR, which ran for about 7 to 12 cycles, a sample-barcoded 5' primer and a J-beta primer mix were used. TCRdb fed the 5' RACE reads into MiXCR, producing one record per CDR3 protein. Of approximately 770,000 distinct CDR3 sequences listed, more than 45% are singletons. To note about this clonotype: A read error is likely, as this CDR3 ends without the conserved phenylalanine or tryptophan.

Sequencing used blood. The TCR sequence derives from a man younger than 45 in good health.

This CDR3 is CASSTQSRDDSYNEQFS. CDR3 DNA: TGTGCCAGCAGCACCCAGTCGCGGGACGACTCCTACAATGAGCAGTTCTCC. The chain combines TRBV3-1 with TRBJ2-1; weak D call: TRBD2 (6 bases). Trimming removed 5 bases from V and 0 bases from J, with 17 bases in between. Germline-derived CDR1 and CDR2 are LGHDT and YNNKEL (reference sequence). CDR3 size: 17 residues.